The source of this T cell receptor beta chain is a study of blood T cell repertoires in COVID-19. Study context: The study drew acute and convalescent COVID-19 samples from the United States, Italy and Spain. Sources were T cells, B-cell-depleted T cells, or PBMCs; the material itself was cDNA or gDNA.

Sequencing used immunoSEQ multiplex PCR; TCRdb keeps in-frame clones, though not all of them. The sample carries just over 150,000 clones, about 93% recorded once. The germline V gene encodes CDR1 SEHNR and CDR2 FQNEAQ (reference sequence). This CDR3 comprises 15 residues. V lost 4 bases to trimming and J lost 6 bases; unmatched junction nucleotides: 10. The chain has TRBV7-9 and TRBJ2-7; TRBD1 aligns across 9 bases. This clonotype originated in a woman in her forties or fifties with acute or convalescent COVID-19. The specimen was peripheral blood. This CDR3 is CASSSMGDRVSEQYF. CDR3 sequence (DNA): TGTGCCAGCAGCTCGATGGGGGACAGGGTATCCGAGCAGTACTTC.